This T cell receptor (beta chain) was captured in a study of blood T cell repertoires in COVID-19 (dated by TCRdb to 2020 to 2021). In terms of the full investigation: Collaborator samples came from the United States, Italy and Spain and covered acute and convalescent phases of COVID-19. The material from the prospective study consisted of cDNA or gDNA derived from T cells, B-cell-depleted T cells, or PBMCs. Subjects who had been exposed to COVID-19, were actively infected with it, or had recovered from it provided the deeply sampled blood TCRbeta repertoires that made up the dataset. The repertoires were made available in a free public database intended to serve as a resource for research on the immune response to SARS-CoV-2. Samples were obtained from the ongoing ImmuneRACE study (first 160 participants) and from 1,254 subjects provided by 6 global collaborators. Sample metadata almost always included a de-identified subject ID, COVID-19 status, age in years and sex. Where HLA class I and class II types were available, the types were taken from metadata supplied by the sample provider, not from assay-based typing. The research as a whole found: How much clinical and demographic metadata was included differed by source and by participant, and the metadata was provided uncurated.

On this clone itself: What this receptor recognizes is not known. Per-base quality was not reported, and no clone a single base away is much larger than it.

TCRbeta CDR3 regions were amplified from genomic DNA by means of the immunoSEQ Assay, a bias-controlled multiplex PCR. Under the source paper's analysis protocol: Within the assay, amplification of reference gene primers was used to estimate how many nucleated cells each sample contained. To quantify the absolute abundance of each unique TCRbeta CDR3 rearrangement, sequence reads were collapsed and filtered. For each sample, productive Simpson clonality was calculated as the square root of Simpson's diversity index over productive rearrangements. Entries here come from immuneACCESS through TCRdb and include only in-frame sequences with V and J called. Some clones fail to appear in such tables; in the studies checked, an unresolved V gene covers under half of the shortfall, and the cause of the remainder is unknown. The V and J calls and clone size come from that table; D and trimming were worked out from the DNA. The sample table holds about 210,000 clones, of which around four fifths were seen once. Together, the top ten hold about 9% of the sample.

Enrolling through a virtual design, the prospective study's participants ranged in age from roughly 18 to 89 years and lived across approximately 25 United States geographic areas. In the prospective study, cohorts were assigned on the basis of participant-reported clinical history obtained from a screening survey and a study questionnaire. ImmuneRACE Cohort 3 recovered participants were defined by two consecutive negative NP/OP PCR tests, healthcare professional clearance, or symptom resolution. Mobile phlebotomists in the prospective study collected whole blood, serum and a nasopharyngeal or oropharyngeal swab from every participant. Prospective study participants could optionally give additional blood draws and questionnaires over a roughly 2-month period. Prospective study blood samples were shipped either frozen or at room temperature before DNA extraction. CDR1 and CDR2, per the germline V gene, are SGHRS and YFSETQ. For this chain, trimming is 0 bases at the V end and 6 bases at the J end, and the number of junction bases without a gene match is 6. Inclusive of the bounding cysteine and phenylalanine, the CDR3 is 14 residues long. The only DNA kept is the CDR3, 42 bases in frame from the first base.

The receptor was isolated from a man between 35 and 55 years old who had recovered from COVID-19. Sequencing was carried out using PBMCs or T cells enriched from blood (not recorded which). Recombination connected TRBV5-1 to TRBJ2-7; TRBD2 agrees with 7 junctional bases. The bases read TGCGCCAGCAGCTTGGATACGGGGAGGGGCGAGCAGTACTTC. It encodes CASSLDTGRGEQYF.